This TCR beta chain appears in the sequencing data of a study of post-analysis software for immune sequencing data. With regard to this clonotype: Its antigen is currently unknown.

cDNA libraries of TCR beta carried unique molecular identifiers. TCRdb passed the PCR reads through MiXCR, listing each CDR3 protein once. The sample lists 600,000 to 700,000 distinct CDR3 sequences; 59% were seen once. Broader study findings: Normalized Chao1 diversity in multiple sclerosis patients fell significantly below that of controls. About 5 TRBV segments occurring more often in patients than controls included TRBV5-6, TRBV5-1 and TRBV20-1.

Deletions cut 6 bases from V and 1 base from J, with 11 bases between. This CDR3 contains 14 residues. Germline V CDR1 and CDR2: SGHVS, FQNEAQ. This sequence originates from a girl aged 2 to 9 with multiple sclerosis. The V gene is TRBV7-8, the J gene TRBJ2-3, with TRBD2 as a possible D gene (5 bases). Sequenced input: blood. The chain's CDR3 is CASSPLEGTDTQYF. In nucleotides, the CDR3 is TGTGCCAGCAGTCCCTTGGAGGGCACAGATACGCAGTATTTT.